This T cell receptor (beta chain) was retrieved from a study of OX40 agonist ivuxolimab in advanced cancers. Study overall: Ivuxolimab is a fully human IgG2 antibody that activates OX40 (CD134). Patients undergoing dose escalation presented with hepatocellular carcinoma, melanoma, renal cell or head and neck cancer. Participants averaged approximately 60 years of age (range roughly 23 to 79) and were around 80% male. General study findings and limits: Doses of 0.1 to 3.0 mg/kg were accompanied by clonal expansion of CD4+ and CD8+ blood T cells by week 6.

Produced via immunoSEQ multiplex PCR; TCRdb's table is partial and in-frame only. Seen here are roughly 140,000 clones, 85% to 95% observed once, and the top ten hold around 0.28%. To note about this clone: The antigen is not known.

V dropped 5 bases and J dropped 3; count of bases not matched to a gene: 17. Germline CDR1 is SNHLY and CDR2 is FYNNEI. This CDR3 is built from 19 residues. The source is an adult with an advanced solid tumor such as melanoma, head and neck, liver or kidney cancer. The V call is TRBV2, the J call TRBJ1-5; 9 bases agree with TRBD1. The sample here was CD4+ or CD8+ T cells sorted from blood, taken in a trial of the OX40 agonist ivuxolimab. The CDR3 DNA sequence: TGTGCCAGCAGTCATCCTTCCGGGACAGGGTCTTCTCTCAATCAGCCCCAGCATTTT. It translates to CASSHPSGTGSSLNQPQHF.